This T cell receptor (beta chain) appears in the sequencing data of a study of identical twins. CDR3 length: 12 amino acids. Trimming cost V 6 bases and J 13 bases; bases outside gene matches: 10. Germline V gene sequence: CDR1 SEHNR, CDR2 FQNEAQ (reference sequence). TCRdb used MiXCR to reprocess the 5' RACE reads, holding one entry per CDR3 protein. Of a few hundred thousand distinct CDR3 sequences listed, more than 9% were seen once; the top ten hold under 3%. Findings of the study overall: High-abundance cord blood beta clonotypes had fewer insertions; memory repertoires showed none.

As concerns this clonotype: What it binds is not known.

This sample was shared with a second study, whose subject was yellow fever vaccine responses in identical twins.

The chain recombines TRBV7-9 with TRBJ2-3, with 7 bases fitting TRBD2. Sequencing was carried out using PBMCs. This TCR derives from a woman aged 18-29 years in good health. As DNA, the CDR3 is TGTGCCAGCAGTTTTGCGCGGGAGAGGAAGTATTTT. Protein sequence: CASSFARERKYF.